These 10 T cell receptor beta chains originate from one sample sequenced in a study of cytomegalovirus exposure and HLA in healthy donors. The study ran its PCR with 60 Vbeta and 13 Jbeta primers. Generated by immunoSEQ multiplex PCR, the TCRdb table keeps only in-frame clones and is missing some. The profile shows under 200,000 clones, approximately 79% of them singletons. Sequenced: PBMCs. The receptors were sampled from a man between 40 and 49 years old in good health and CMV-seropositive.

The J gene is TRBJ2-6, the V gene TRBV4-1; possible D gene TRBD1, 6 bases. CDR3 size: 17 residues. Germline loops: CDR1 MGHRA, CDR2 YSYEKL. V shed 0 bases and J shed 0 bases, with 9 bases lying between them. CDR3 DNA: TGCGCCAGCAGCCAAGAAGGACAGCTCTCTGGGGCCAACGTCCTGACTTTC. It encodes CASSQEGQLSGANVLTF.

The gene calls are TRBV7-9 and TRBJ2-1, with D maybe TRBD2 (5 bases). This CDR3 spans 13 amino acids. The germline gives CDR1 SEHNR, CDR2 FQNEAQ (reference sequence). Trimming took off 3 bases at V and 7 bases at J, with 10 bases between the two ends. CDR3 in amino acids: CASSFFRGNEQFF. The CDR3 DNA reads as TGTGCCAGCAGCTTTTTTCGGGGAAATGAGCAGTTCTTC.

The chain is built from TRBV7-6 and TRBJ1-4; a weak D match, TRBD1 (5 bases). The V end was cut by 0 bases, the J end by 3 bases, with 11 bases between. The length of the CDR3 is 16 residues. The germline V gene has CDR1 SGHVS and CDR2 FNYEAQ. CDR3 sequence reads: CASSLAVRDSNEKLFF. The CDR3 DNA reads TGTGCCAGCAGCTTAGCGGTCAGGGACTCTAATGAAAAACTGTTTTTT.

V usage is TRBV30 and J usage is TRBJ2-6, with D possibly TRBD2 on 6 matching bases. This CDR3 is built from 16 residues. Trimming shortened V by 1 base and J by 0 bases, and 10 bases separated the two germline ends. From germline, CDR1 is GTSNPN and CDR2 SVGIG (reference sequence). The CDR3 loop reads CAWSGRGSSGANVLTF. CDR3 coding DNA: TGTGCCTGGAGTGGACGGGGGAGCTCTGGGGCCAACGTCCTGACTTTC.

This sequence joins TRBV6-5 and TRBJ1-1; 9 bases agree with TRBD1. CDR3 length equals 14 residues. V was pared by 10 bases and J by 1 base, with 7 bases of the junction left unmatched. CDR1 and CDR2 (germline): MNHEY, SVGAGI. Here the CDR3 DNA reads TGTGCCATCGGGACAGGGTTGCGGAACACTGAAGCTTTCTTT. Protein sequence: CAIGTGLRNTEAFF.

The chain recombines TRBV5-4 with TRBJ1-2; 8 bases map to TRBD1. V dropped 5 bases and J dropped 3; count of bases not matched to a gene: 3. The germline gives CDR1 SGHNT, CDR2 YYREEE (reference sequence). This CDR3 comprises 13 residues. The CDR3: CASRVQGDYGYTF. For the CDR3, the DNA is TGTGCCAGCAGGGTACAGGGGGACTATGGCTACACCTTC.

This sequence joins TRBV27 and TRBJ1-5; the D gene is possibly TRBD1 (6 bases). The CDR3 runs to 15 residues. CDR1 and CDR2 from the germline V gene are MNHEY and SMNVEV (reference sequence). Trimming stripped 7 bases from V and 3 bases from J, with 16 bases between. CDR3 sequence (DNA): TGTGCCAGCACCCTAACAGGGTCAACCAATCAGCCCCAGCATTTT. It specifies CASTLTGSTNQPQHF.

V and J are TRBV6-6 and TRBJ2-2; TRBD1 agrees at 9 bases. Trimming at V came to 7 bases and at J to 3 bases, leaving 6 bases not matched to a gene. CDR1 MNHNY and CDR2 SVGAGI come from the germline V gene (reference sequence). CDR3 length: 15 amino acids. The CDR3 spells CASTKTGGDTGELFF. The CDR3 region has the DNA TGTGCCAGCACCAAGACAGGGGGAGACACCGGGGAGCTGTTTTTT.

The V and J genes are TRBV10-3 and TRBJ1-2; TRBD1 is a possible D gene (6 bases). V was trimmed by 0 bases and J by 8 bases, leaving 19 bases between them. Germline CDR1 reads ENHRY; CDR2 reads SYGVKD. There are 16 residues in the CDR3. Written as DNA, the CDR3 is TGTGCCATCAGTGAGTCGACTGGGGGGGCCCAGGGAGGCTACACCTTC. Encoded protein: CAISESTGGAQGGYTF.

The chain links TRBV18 to TRBJ2-7; TRBD1 aligns across 7 bases. CDR1 and CDR2 from the germline V gene are KGHSH and LQKENI. V lost 1 base and J lost 4; bases outside the gene matches: 10. This CDR3 has 16 amino acids. DNA for the CDR3: TGTGCCAGCTCACCACTGACAGGGTCGGGTCAATACGAGCAGTACTTC. It yields the protein CASSPLTGSGQYEQYF.